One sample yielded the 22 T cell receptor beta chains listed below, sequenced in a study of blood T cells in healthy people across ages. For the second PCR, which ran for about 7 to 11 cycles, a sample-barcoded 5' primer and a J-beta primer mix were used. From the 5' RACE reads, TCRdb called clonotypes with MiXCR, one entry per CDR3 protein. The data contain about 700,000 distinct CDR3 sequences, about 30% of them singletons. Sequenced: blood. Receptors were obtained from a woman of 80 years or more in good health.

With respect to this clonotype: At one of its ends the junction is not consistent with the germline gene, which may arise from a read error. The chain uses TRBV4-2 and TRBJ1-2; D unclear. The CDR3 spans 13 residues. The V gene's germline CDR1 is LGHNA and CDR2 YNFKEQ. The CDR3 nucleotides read TGTGCCTGCAGCCAAGTTCCGGATTATGGCTACACCTTC. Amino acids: CACSQVPDYGYTF.

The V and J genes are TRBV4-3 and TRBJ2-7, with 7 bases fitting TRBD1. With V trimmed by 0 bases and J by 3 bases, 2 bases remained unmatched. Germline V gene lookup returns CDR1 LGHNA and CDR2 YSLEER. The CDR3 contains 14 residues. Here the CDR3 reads CASSQDRQGYEQYF. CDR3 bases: TGCGCCAGCAGCCAAGATAGACAGGGCTACGAGCAGTACTTC.

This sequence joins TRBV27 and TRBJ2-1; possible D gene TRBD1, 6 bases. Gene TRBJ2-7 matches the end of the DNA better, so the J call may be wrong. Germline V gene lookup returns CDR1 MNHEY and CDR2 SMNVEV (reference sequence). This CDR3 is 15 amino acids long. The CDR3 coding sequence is TGTGCCAGCAGACTCAGGGGAAGCTCCTACAATGAGCAGTACTTC. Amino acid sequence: CASRLRGSSYNEQYF.

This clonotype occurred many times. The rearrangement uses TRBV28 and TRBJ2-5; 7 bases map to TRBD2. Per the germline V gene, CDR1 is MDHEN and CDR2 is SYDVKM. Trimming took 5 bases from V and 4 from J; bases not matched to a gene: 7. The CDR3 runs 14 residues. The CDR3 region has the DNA TGTGCCAGCAGTACCCGGGGGGAGAGAGAGACCCAGTACTTC. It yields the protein CASSTRGERETQYF.

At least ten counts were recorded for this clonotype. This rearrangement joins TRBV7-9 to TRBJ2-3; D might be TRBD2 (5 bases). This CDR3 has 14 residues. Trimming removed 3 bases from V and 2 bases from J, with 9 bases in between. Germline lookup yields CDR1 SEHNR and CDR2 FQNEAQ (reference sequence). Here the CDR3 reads CASSFLGVTDTQYF. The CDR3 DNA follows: TGTGCCAGCAGCTTTCTCGGGGTCACAGATACGCAGTATTTT.

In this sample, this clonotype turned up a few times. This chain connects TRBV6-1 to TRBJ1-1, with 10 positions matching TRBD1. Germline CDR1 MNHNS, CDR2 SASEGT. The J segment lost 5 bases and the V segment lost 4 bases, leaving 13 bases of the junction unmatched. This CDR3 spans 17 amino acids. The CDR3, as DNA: TGTGCCAGCAGTGTCCGGAGGGGACAGGGGTTACGAACTGAAGCTTTCTTT. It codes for CASSVRRGQGLRTEAFF.

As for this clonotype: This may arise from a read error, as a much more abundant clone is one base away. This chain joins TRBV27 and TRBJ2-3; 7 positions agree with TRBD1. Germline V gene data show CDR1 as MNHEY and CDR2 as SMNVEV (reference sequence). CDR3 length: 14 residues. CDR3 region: CASSLQGDTDAQYF. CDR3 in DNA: TGTGCCAGCAGTTTACAGGGGGACACAGATGCGCAGTATTTT.

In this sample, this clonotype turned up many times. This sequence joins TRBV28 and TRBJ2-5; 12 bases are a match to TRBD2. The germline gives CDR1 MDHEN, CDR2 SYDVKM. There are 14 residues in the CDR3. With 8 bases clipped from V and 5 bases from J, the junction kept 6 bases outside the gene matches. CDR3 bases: TGTGCCAGCCGGACTAGCGGGGTGGGGGAGACCCAGTACTTC. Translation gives CASRTSGVGETQYF.

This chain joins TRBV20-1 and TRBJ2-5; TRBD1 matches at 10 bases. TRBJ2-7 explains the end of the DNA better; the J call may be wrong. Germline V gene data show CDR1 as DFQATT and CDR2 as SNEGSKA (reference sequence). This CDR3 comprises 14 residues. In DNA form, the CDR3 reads TGCAGTGCTAGCCCGAAGACAGGGGGCGACGAGCAGTACTTC. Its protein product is CSASPKTGGDEQYF.

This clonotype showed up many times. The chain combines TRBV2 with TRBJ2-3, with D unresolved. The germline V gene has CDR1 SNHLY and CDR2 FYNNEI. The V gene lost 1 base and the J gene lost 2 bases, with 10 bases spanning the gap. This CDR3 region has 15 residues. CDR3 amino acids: CASSEDRLLTDTQYF. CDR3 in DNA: TGTGCCAGCAGTGAAGACAGACTTCTCACAGATACGCAGTATTTT.

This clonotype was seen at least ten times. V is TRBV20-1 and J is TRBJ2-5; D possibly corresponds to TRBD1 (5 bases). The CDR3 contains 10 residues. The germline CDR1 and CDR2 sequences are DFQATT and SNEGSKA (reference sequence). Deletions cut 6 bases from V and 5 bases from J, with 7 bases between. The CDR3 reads CSAAGETQYF. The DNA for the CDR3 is TGCAGTGCCGCAGGGGAGACCCAGTACTTC.

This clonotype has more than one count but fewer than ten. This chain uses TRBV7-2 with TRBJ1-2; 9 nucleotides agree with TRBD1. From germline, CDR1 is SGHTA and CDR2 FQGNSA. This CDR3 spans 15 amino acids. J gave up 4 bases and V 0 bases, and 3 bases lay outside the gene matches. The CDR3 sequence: CASSLATGGSYGYTF. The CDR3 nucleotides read TGTGCCAGCAGCTTAGCGACAGGGGGGAGCTATGGCTACACCTTC.

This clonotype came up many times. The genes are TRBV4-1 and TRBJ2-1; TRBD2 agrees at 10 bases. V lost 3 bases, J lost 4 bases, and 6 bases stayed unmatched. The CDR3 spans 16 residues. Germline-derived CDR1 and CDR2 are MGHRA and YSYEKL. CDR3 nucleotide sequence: TGCGCCAGCAGCCACCCGAGCGGGGGGGATTACAATGAGCAGTTCTTC. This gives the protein CASSHPSGGDYNEQFF.

CDR3: CASSQDVVGGVQPQHF. In DNA form, the CDR3 reads TGCGCCAGCAGCCAAGATGTCGTCGGGGGCGTTCAGCCCCAGCATTTT. V and J are TRBV4-1 and TRBJ1-5; a possible D gene is TRBD1 (6 bases). With 0 bases removed from V and 6 bases from J, the gap between germline ends came to 15 bases. CDR1 MGHRA and CDR2 YSYEKL come from the germline V gene. The CDR3 sequence is 16 residues long.

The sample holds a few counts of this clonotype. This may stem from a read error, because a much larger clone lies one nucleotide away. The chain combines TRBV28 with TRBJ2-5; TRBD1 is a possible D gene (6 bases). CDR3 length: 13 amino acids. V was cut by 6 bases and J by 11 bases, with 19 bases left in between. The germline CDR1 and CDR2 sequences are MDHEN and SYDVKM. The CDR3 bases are TGTGCCAGCAGCCCGACAGGCGACAATGAGCAGTACTTC. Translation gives CASSPTGDNEQYF.

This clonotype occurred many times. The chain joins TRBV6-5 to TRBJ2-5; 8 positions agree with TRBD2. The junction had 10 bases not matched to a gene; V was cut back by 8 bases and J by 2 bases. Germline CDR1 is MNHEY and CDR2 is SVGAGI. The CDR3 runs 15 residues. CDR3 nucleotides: TGTGCCAGCCGGGAAGCGGGGGCACCACAAGAGACCCAGTACTTC. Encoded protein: CASREAGAPQETQYF.

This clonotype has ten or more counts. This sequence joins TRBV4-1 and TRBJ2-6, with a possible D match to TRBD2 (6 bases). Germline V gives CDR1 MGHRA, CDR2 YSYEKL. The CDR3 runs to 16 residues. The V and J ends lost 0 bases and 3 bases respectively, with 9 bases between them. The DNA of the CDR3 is TGCGCCAGCAGCCAAGATCCGGGGGTTGGGGCCAACGTCCTGACTTTC. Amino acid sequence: CASSQDPGVGANVLTF.

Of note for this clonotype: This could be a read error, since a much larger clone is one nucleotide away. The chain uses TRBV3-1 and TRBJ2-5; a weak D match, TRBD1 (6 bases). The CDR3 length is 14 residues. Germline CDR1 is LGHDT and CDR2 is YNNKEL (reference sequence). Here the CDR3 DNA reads TGTGCCGGCAGCCTCTCAGGGGCCCGTAGGACCCAGTACTTC. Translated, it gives CAGSLSGARRTQYF.

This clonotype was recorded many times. CDR3 sequence: CATRGVSYEQYF. CDR3 sequence (DNA): TGTGCCACCAGGGGGGTGTCCTACGAGCAGTACTTC. This chain connects TRBV2 to TRBJ2-7; perhaps TRBD1 as D (7 bases). Germline CDR1 and CDR2: SNHLY and FYNNEI. The CDR3 covers 12 residues. Trimming pared 10 bases from V and 1 base from J, leaving 11 bases between.

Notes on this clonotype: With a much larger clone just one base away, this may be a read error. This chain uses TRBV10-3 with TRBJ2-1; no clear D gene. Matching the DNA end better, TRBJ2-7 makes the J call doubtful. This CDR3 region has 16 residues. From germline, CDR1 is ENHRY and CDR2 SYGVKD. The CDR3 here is CAISLIDGGSYNEQYF. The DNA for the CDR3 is TGTGCCATCAGTCTAATTGATGGCGGCTCCTACAATGAGCAGTACTTC.

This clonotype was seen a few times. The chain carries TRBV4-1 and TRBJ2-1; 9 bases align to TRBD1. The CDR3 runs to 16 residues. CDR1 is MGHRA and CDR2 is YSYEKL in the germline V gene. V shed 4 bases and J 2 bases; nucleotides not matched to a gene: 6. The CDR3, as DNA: TGCGCCAGCAGCCCCCTTGGGACAGGGACCTACAATGAGCAGTTCTTC. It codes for CASSPLGTGTYNEQFF.

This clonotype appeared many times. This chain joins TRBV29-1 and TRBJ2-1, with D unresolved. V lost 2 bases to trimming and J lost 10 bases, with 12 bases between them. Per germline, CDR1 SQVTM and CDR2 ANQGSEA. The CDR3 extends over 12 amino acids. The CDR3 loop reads CSVETGSIEQFF. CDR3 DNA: TGCAGCGTTGAAACGGGCTCCATCGAGCAGTTCTTC.